The present TCR beta chain was sequenced within a study of blood T cell repertoires in COVID-19. Study-level background: COVID-19 samples from acute and convalescent phases originated in the United States, Italy and Spain.

V lost 1 base to trimming and J lost 4 bases, with 8 bases between them. The CDR3 covers 14 residues. CDR1 is SGHTA, CDR2 FQGNSA, per germline. In the original analysis: Using reference gene primer amplification, nucleated cell counts were estimated. Measured with immunoSEQ multiplex PCR; TCRdb has only the in-frame clones, and not every one. V, J and clone size are those of that table, while D and trimming were read from the DNA. The profile shows some 270,000 clones, 84% of them singletons. This receptor was taken from a woman in her thirties or forties who had recovered from COVID-19. The chain combines TRBV7-2 with TRBJ2-1; D is undetermined. Sequencing used peripheral blood. The CDR3 coding sequence is TGTGCCAGCAGCTTAGGTTGGCTTTACAATGAGCAGTTCTTC. The encoded protein is CASSLGWLYNEQFF.